What follows are 4 T cell receptor beta chains derived from one specimen sequenced in a study of OX40 agonist ivuxolimab in advanced cancers. Here immunoSEQ multiplex PCR was the method, and the copy in TCRdb shows in-frame clones only, minus some. The sample has more than 50,000 clones, approximately 90% seen once. Source: CD4+ or CD8+ T cells sorted from blood, taken in a trial of the OX40 agonist ivuxolimab. These receptors came from an adult with an advanced solid tumor such as melanoma, head and neck, liver or kidney cancer.

The chain links TRBV6-5 to TRBJ2-3; D is uncertain. CDR3 size: 13 residues. V lost 6 bases to trimming and J lost 2 bases, with 9 bases between them. CDR1 and CDR2 (germline): MNHEY, SVGAGI. CDR3 region: CASSPDFTDTQYF. CDR3 in DNA: TGTGCCAGCAGCCCGGATTTCACAGATACGCAGTATTTT.

Regarding this clone: The junction differs from germline at one of its ends, possibly a read error. The V gene is TRBV5-1, the J gene TRBJ1-5; D call uncertain. Germline V gene data show CDR1 as SGHRS and CDR2 as YFSETQ. The CDR3 runs 15 residues. As DNA, the CDR3 is TGTGCCAGCAGCTTGTACGGCGTTAGCAATCAGCCCCAGCATTTT. Protein: CASSLYGVSNQPQHF. The complete variable domain, with remaining parts taken from reference TRBV5-1 and TRBJ1-5, reads KAGVTQTPRYLIKTRGQQVTLSCSPISGHRSVSWYQQTPGQGLQFLFEYFSETQRNKGNFPGRFSGRQFSNSRSEMNVSTLELGDSALYLCASSLYGVSNQPQHFGDGTRLSIL.

This rearrangement joins TRBV7-6 to TRBJ2-3; possibly TRBD1 for D (5 bases). This CDR3 spans 14 amino acids. Germline V gene sequence: CDR1 SGHVS, CDR2 FNYEAQ. Trimming stripped 1 base from V and 2 bases from J, with 7 bases between. The CDR3 sequence is CASSLGGNTDTQYF. As DNA, the CDR3 is TGTGCCAGCAGCTTAGGGGGCAACACAGATACGCAGTATTTT.

V gene TRBV6-5 combines with J gene TRBJ2-1; TRBD1 matches 10 bases. Germline V CDR1 and CDR2: MNHEY, SVGAGI. This CDR3 has 15 residues. Germline trimming cut 1 base from V and 7 bases from J; bases unmatched to any gene: 4. The CDR3 DNA is TGTGCCAGCAGTTACTGGGACAGGGGTCCTAATGAGCAGTTCTTC. Its protein product is CASSYWDRGPNEQFF.